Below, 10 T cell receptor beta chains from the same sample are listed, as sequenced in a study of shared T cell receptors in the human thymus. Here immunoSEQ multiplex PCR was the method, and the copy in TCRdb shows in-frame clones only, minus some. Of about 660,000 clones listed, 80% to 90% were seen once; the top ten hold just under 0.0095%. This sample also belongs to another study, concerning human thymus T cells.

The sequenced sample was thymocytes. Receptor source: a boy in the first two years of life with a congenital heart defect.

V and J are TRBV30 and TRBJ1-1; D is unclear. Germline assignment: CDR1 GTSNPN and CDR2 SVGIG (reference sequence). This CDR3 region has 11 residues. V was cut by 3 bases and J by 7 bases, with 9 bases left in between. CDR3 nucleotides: TGTGCCTGGAGATGGGCAGATGAAGCTTTCTTT. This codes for CAWRWADEAFF.

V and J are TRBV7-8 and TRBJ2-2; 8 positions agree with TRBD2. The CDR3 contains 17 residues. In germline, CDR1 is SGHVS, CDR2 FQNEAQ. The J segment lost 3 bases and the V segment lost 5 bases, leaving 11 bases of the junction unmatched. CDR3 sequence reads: CASSRPGGIADTGELFF. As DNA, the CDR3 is TGTGCCAGCAGCCGGCCGGGAGGGATCGCCGACACCGGGGAGCTGTTTTTT.

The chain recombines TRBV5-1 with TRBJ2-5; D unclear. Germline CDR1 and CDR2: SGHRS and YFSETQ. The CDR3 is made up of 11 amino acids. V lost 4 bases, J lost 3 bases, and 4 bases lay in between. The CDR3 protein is CASSLEETQYF. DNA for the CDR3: TGCGCCAGCAGCCTAGAAGAGACCCAGTACTTC.

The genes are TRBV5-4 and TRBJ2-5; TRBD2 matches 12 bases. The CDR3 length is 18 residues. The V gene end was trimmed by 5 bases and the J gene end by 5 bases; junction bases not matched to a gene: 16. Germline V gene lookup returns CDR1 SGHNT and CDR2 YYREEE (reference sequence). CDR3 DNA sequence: TGTGCCAGCAGGGGACCAGGGGCTAGCGGGAGGGCCGGGGAGACCCAGTACTTC. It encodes CASRGPGASGRAGETQYF.

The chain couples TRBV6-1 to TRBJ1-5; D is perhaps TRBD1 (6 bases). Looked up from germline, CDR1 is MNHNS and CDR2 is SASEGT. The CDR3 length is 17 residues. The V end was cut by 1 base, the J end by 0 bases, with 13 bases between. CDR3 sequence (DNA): TGTGCCAGCAGTGAAGGCGATGGGGGCTATAGCAATCAGCCCCAGCATTTT. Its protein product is CASSEGDGGYSNQPQHF.

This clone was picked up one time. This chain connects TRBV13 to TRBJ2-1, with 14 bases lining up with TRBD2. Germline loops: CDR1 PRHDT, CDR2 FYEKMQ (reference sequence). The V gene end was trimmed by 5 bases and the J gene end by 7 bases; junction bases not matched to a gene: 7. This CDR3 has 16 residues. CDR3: CASSPRLAGGINEQFF. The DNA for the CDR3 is TGTGCCAGCAGCCCTCGACTAGCGGGAGGGATAAATGAGCAGTTCTTC.

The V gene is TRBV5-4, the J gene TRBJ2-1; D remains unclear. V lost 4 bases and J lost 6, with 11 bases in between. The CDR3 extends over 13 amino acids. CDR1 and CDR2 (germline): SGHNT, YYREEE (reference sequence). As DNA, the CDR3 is TGTGCCAGCAGCCTAGGCCTAGTCAATGAGCAGTTCTTC. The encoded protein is CASSLGLVNEQFF.

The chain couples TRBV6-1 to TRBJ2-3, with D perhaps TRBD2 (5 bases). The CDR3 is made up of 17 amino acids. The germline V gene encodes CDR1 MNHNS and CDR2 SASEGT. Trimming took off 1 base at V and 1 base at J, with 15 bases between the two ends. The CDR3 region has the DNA TGTGCCAGCAGTGAAGGAAGGATCCCGAGGGGCACAGATACGCAGTATTTT. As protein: CASSEGRIPRGTDTQYF.

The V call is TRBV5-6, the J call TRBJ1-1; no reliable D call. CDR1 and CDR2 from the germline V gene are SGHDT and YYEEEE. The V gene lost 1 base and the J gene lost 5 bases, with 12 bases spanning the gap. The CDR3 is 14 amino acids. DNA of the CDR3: TGTGCCAGCAGCTTGTTTTGGGCTGGGACTGAAGCTTTCTTT. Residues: CASSLFWAGTEAFF.

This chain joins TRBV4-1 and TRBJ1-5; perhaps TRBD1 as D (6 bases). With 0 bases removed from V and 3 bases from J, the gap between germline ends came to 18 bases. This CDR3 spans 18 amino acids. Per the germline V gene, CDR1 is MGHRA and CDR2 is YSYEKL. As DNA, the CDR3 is TGCGCCAGCAGCCAAGATCCGTGGGGGCAGGTACCCAATCAGCCCCAGCATTTT. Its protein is CASSQDPWGQVPNQPQHF.